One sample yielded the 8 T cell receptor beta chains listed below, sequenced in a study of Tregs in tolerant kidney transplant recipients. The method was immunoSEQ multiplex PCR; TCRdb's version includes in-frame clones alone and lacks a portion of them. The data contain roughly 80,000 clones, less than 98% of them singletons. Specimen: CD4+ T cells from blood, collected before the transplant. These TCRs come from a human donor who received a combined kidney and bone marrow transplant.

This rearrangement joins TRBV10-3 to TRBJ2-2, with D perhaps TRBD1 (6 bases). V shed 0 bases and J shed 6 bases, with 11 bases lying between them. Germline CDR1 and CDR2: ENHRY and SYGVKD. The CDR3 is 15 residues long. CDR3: CAISESASGAGELFF. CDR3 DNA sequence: TGTGCCATCAGTGAGTCGGCGTCAGGGGCCGGGGAGCTGTTTTTT.

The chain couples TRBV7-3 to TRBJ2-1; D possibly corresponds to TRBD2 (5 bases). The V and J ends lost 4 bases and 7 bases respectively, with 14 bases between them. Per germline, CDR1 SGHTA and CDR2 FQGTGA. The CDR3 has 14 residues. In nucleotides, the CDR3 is TGTGCCAGCAGCTCAAGTCGGACTCCTAATGAGCAGTTCTTC. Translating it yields CASSSSRTPNEQFF.

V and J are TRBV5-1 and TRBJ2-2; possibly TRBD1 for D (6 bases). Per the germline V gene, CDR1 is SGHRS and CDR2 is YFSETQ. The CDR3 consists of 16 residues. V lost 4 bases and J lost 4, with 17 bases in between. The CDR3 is CASSPPFQGITGELFF. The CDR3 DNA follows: TGCGCCAGCAGCCCCCCGTTCCAGGGGATCACCGGGGAGCTGTTTTTT. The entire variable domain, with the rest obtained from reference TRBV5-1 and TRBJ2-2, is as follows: KAGVTQTPRYLIKTRGQQVTLSCSPISGHRSVSWYQQTPGQGLQFLFEYFSETQRNKGNFPGRFSGRQFSNSRSEMNVSTLELGDSALYLCASSPPFQGITGELFFGEGSRLTVL.

The CDR3 nucleotides read TGTGCCAGCAGCTTAGGGCAGGGTTATTCACCCCTCCACTTT. This gives the protein CASSLGQGYSPLHF. V gene TRBV7-2 combines with J gene TRBJ1-6; possibly TRBD1 for D (5 bases). CDR3 length equals 14 residues. Germline lookup yields CDR1 SGHTA and CDR2 FQGNSA. Trimming pared 1 base from V and 8 bases from J, leaving 9 bases between.

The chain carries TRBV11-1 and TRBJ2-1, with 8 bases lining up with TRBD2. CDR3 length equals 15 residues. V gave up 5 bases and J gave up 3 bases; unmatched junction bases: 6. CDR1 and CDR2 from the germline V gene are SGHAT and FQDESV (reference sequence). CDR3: CASSNGLAYYNEQFF. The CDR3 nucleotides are TGTGCCAGCAGCAATGGACTAGCCTACTACAATGAGCAGTTCTTC.

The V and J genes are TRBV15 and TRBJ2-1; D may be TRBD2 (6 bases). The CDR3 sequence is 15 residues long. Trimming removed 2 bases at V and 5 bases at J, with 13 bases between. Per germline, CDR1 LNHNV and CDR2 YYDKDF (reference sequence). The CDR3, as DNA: TGTGCCACCAGCAGATGGGGGGAGAATAACAATGAGCAGTTCTTC. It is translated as CATSRWGENNNEQFF. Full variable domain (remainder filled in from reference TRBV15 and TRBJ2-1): DAMVIQNPRYQVTQFGKPVTLSCSQTLNHNVMYWYQQKSSQAPKLLFHYYDKDFNNEADTPDNFQSRRPNTSFCFLDIRSPGLGDTAMYLCATSRWGENNNEQFFGPGTRLTVL.

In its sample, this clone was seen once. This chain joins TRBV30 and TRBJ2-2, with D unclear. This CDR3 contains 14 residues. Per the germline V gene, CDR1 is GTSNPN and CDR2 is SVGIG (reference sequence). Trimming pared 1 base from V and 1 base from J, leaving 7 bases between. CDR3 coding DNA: TGTGCCTGGAGTGCCAGGTTGAACACCGGGGAGCTGTTTTTT. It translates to CAWSARLNTGELFF.

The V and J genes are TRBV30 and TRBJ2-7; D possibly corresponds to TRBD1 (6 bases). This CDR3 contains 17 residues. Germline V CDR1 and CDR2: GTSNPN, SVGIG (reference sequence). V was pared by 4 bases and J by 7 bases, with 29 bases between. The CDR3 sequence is CAWNDRVGASRLREQYF. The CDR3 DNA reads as TGTGCCTGGAATGATCGGGTGGGGGCTAGCAGACTACGGGAGCAGTACTTC.